The entry below describes one T cell receptor (beta chain). Its antigen is still unknown. With a far larger clone one base away, a read error is the likely cause. In unsorted samples, genomic DNA was obtained using approximately 100 million PBMCs. This sample is part of a study of shared clonotypes between healthy human individuals. Findings of the study overall: In having few donors, the study represented limited genetic and exposure-history diversity.

Assay execution took place at the deep level. Clones were read by immunoSEQ multiplex PCR, and TCRdb kept only the in-frame ones, dropping some. In the table there are about 460,000 clones, around 77% of which are singletons. The CDR3 is 17 amino acids. Germline V CDR1 and CDR2: LGHNA, YNFKEQ. The chain carries TRBV4-2 and TRBJ2-4, with a weak D call TRBD2 (5 bases). Source material: PBMCs. The sequence was obtained from a woman between 35 and 50 years old in good health. Some clones in this sample may be carry-over from other donors' samples. The chain's CDR3 is CASSQEGAVLGKDIQYF. CDR3 in DNA: TGTGCCAGCAGCCAAGAAGGAGCGGTTCTTGGCAAAGACATTCAGTACTTC.